The rows below give T cell receptor beta chains drawn from one sample of a study of control samples from healthy donors and cancer patients. The data were produced by immunoSEQ multiplex PCR, yet TCRdb's version contains in-frame clones alone and is incomplete. Among 120,000 to 150,000 clones, approximately 92% were seen once, and the ten largest hold approximately 2.9%. The sequencing sample was made of blood. These TCRs come from a man aged 30 to 39 in good health. CDR3s include the opening cysteine and the closing phenylalanine or tryptophan. The order of the fields is V gene, clone size, D gene, J gene, CDR3 protein, CDR3 DNA. A D gene is named only where the DNA matches it firmly. Clone size is stated in some rows and not others, as once, few, many or a class when expanded.

v_call: TRBV5-4; clone_size: -; d_call: TRBD1; j_call: TRBJ2-7; cdr3_aa: CASSAGDRGYEQYF; cdr3_nt: TGTGCCAGCAGTGCCGGGGACAGAGGCTACGAGCAGTACTTC
v_call: TRBV5-1; clone_size: -; d_call: -; j_call: TRBJ2-2; cdr3_aa: CASTQPGFANTGELFF; cdr3_nt: TGCGCCAGCACGCAACCAGGGTTCGCGAACACCGGGGAGCTGTTTTTT
v_call: TRBV27; clone_size: -; d_call: -; j_call: TRBJ2-7; cdr3_aa: CASSRGGGFEQYF; cdr3_nt: TGTGCCAGCAGCCGGGGAGGGGGCTTTGAGCAGTACTTC
v_call: TRBV6-5; clone_size: -; d_call: -; j_call: TRBJ1-1; cdr3_aa: CASSRTEREAFF; cdr3_nt: TGTGCCAGCAGTCGGACGGAGCGTGAAGCTTTCTTT
v_call: TRBV7-8; clone_size: once; d_call: TRBD2; j_call: TRBJ2-3; cdr3_aa: CASSARTSGTDTQYF; cdr3_nt: TGTGCCAGCAGCGCCCGGACTAGCGGCACAGATACGCAGTATTTT
v_call: TRBV5-8; clone_size: -; d_call: -; j_call: TRBJ2-3; cdr3_aa: CASSLGDTGTDTQYF; cdr3_nt: TGTGCCAGCAGCTTAGGTGATACCGGAACAGATACGCAGTATTTT
v_call: TRBV7-2; clone_size: -; d_call: -; j_call: TRBJ1-5; cdr3_aa: CASSPDSQNQPQHF; cdr3_nt: TGTGCCAGCAGCCCCGACAGTCAAAATCAGCCCCAGCATTTT
v_call: TRBV30; clone_size: -; d_call: -; j_call: TRBJ2-7; cdr3_aa: CAWSGTPRAYEQYF; cdr3_nt: TGTGCCTGGAGTGGGACACCGCGTGCCTACGAGCAGTACTTC
v_call: TRBV5-4; clone_size: -; d_call: -; j_call: TRBJ2-3; cdr3_aa: CASSLMAGLQGTQYF; cdr3_nt: TGTGCCAGCAGCTTGATGGCGGGGCTCCAAGGTACGCAGTATTTT
v_call: TRBV6-6; clone_size: -; d_call: -; j_call: TRBJ2-1; cdr3_aa: CASSYGAYPYNEQFF; cdr3_nt: TGTGCCAGCAGTTACGGAGCGTACCCCTACAATGAGCAGTTCTTC
v_call: TRBV6-5; clone_size: -; d_call: TRBD2; j_call: TRBJ2-1; cdr3_aa: CASRPRLAGVNEQFF; cdr3_nt: TGTGCCAGCAGACCGAGACTAGCGGGGGTCAATGAGCAGTTCTTC
v_call: TRBV18; clone_size: -; d_call: TRBD2; j_call: TRBJ2-1; cdr3_aa: CASSGAGAREQFF; cdr3_nt: TGTGCCAGCTCAGGAGCGGGGGCCCGGGAGCAGTTCTTC
v_call: TRBV6-4; clone_size: -; d_call: -; j_call: TRBJ2-2; cdr3_aa: CASGEVLGTNTGELFF; cdr3_nt: TGTGCCAGCGGGGAGGTGCTGGGAACGAACACCGGGGAGCTGTTTTTT
v_call: TRBV6-6; clone_size: -; d_call: TRBD2; j_call: TRBJ2-3; cdr3_aa: CASSLTGWTSGGSTDTQYF; cdr3_nt: TGTGCCAGCAGTCTAACCGGGTGGACTAGCGGGGGGAGCACAGATACGCAGTATTTT
v_call: TRBV19; clone_size: -; d_call: -; j_call: TRBJ1-2; cdr3_aa: CASSTGPLNNYGYTF; cdr3_nt: TGTGCCAGTAGTACTGGACCCCTCAATAACTATGGCTACACCTTC
v_call: TRBV20-1; clone_size: once; d_call: TRBD1; j_call: TRBJ1-1; cdr3_aa: CSAREGQRAFF; cdr3_nt: TGCAGTGCTAGGGAGGGACAGAGGGCTTTCTTT
v_call: TRBV7-2; clone_size: -; d_call: TRBD2; j_call: TRBJ2-7; cdr3_aa: CASSLVGGGYEQYF; cdr3_nt: TGTGCCAGCAGCTTGGTAGGCGGGGGGTACGAGCAGTACTTC
v_call: TRBV5-6; clone_size: -; d_call: -; j_call: TRBJ2-6; cdr3_aa: CASSLTVTGANVLTF; cdr3_nt: TGTGCCAGCAGCTTAACAGTAACTGGGGCCAACGTCCTGACTTTC
v_call: TRBV28; clone_size: few; d_call: -; j_call: TRBJ2-7; cdr3_aa: CASSLHEQYF; cdr3_nt: TGTGCCAGCAGTTTGCACGAGCAGTACTTC
v_call: TRBV6-5; clone_size: -; d_call: TRBD1; j_call: TRBJ2-2; cdr3_aa: CASSFFGQGAGELFF; cdr3_nt: TGTGCCAGCAGTTTTTTCGGACAGGGGGCCGGGGAGCTGTTTTTT
v_call: TRBV5-1; clone_size: -; d_call: -; j_call: TRBJ2-7; cdr3_aa: CASSLDSGPSLVQYF; cdr3_nt: TGCGCCAGCAGCTTGGATTCAGGACCGAGCTTAGTGCAGTACTTC
v_call: TRBV6-6; clone_size: -; d_call: -; j_call: TRBJ1-1; cdr3_aa: CASSYDAGGTEAFF; cdr3_nt: TGTGCCAGCAGTTACGACGCCGGGGGGACTGAAGCTTTCTTT
v_call: TRBV4-1; clone_size: -; d_call: TRBD1; j_call: TRBJ2-7; cdr3_aa: CASSQDGGTGGFEQYF; cdr3_nt: TGCGCCAGCAGCCAAGACGGGGGGACAGGGGGTTTCGAGCAGTACTTC
v_call: TRBV10-3; clone_size: -; d_call: -; j_call: TRBJ1-5; cdr3_aa: CAISSGVSNQPQHF; cdr3_nt: TGTGCCATCAGCAGTGGGGTTAGCAATCAGCCCCAGCATTTT
v_call: TRBV12-3/TRBV12-4; clone_size: -; d_call: -; j_call: TRBJ1-5; cdr3_aa: CASAGAAQPQHF; cdr3_nt: TGTGCCAGCGCCGGGGCCGCCCAGCCCCAGCATTTT